Each of the 27 T cell receptor beta chains below was sequenced from the same sample in a study of blood T cell repertoires in COVID-19. Method: immunoSEQ multiplex PCR; TCRdb's copy keeps in-frame clones and lacks some. This sample has approximately 120,000 clones, with about 82% found just once. Sequencing was performed on peripheral blood. The origin of the receptors is a human donor in a cohort sampled during active COVID-19.

The gene calls are TRBV6-5 and TRBJ2-7, with D hard to call. The CDR3 contains 14 residues. V lost 7 bases, J lost 2 bases, and 15 bases lay in between. CDR1 and CDR2 (germline): MNHEY, SVGAGI. CDR3 amino acids: CASTPTAKAYEQYF. In nucleotides, the CDR3 is TGTGCCAGCACCCCGACTGCTAAGGCCTACGAGCAGTACTTC.

The chain links TRBV29-1 to TRBJ1-1, with 9 bases matching TRBD1. The junction had 8 bases not matched to a gene; V was cut back by 5 bases and J by 1 base. CDR1 and CDR2 (germline): SQVTM, ANQGSEA. The CDR3 has 15 residues. Here the CDR3 reads CSVFGQGTGNTEAFF. The CDR3 DNA reads as TGCAGCGTTTTCGGACAGGGGACAGGGAACACTGAAGCTTTCTTT.

In this sample, this clone turned up once. V usage is TRBV12-5 and J usage is TRBJ1-4; D possibly corresponds to TRBD1 (6 bases). This CDR3 is built from 16 residues. Germline CDR1 reads LGHNT; CDR2 reads FRNRAP. The germline V and J ends were trimmed by 4 bases and 4 bases, with 16 bases remaining between them. This chain's CDR3 is CASGWGPRQDNEKLFF. In nucleotides, the CDR3 is TGTGCTAGTGGTTGGGGCCCCCGACAGGATAATGAAAAACTGTTTTTT.

The chain is built from TRBV4-1 and TRBJ2-5; 12 positions match TRBD2. The V gene end was trimmed by 4 bases and the J gene end by 5 bases; junction bases not matched to a gene: 8. The CDR3 is made up of 16 amino acids. CDR1 and CDR2 from the germline V gene are MGHRA and YSYEKL. This CDR3 is CASSPGLAGFQETQYF. CDR3 coding DNA: TGCGCCAGCAGCCCCGGACTAGCGGGGTTCCAGGAGACCCAGTACTTC.

This rearrangement joins TRBV14 to TRBJ1-1; 7 nucleotides align to TRBD1. CDR3 length equals 13 residues. V gave up 6 bases and J gave up 3 bases; unmatched junction bases: 4. Germline V gene sequence: CDR1 SGHDN, CDR2 FVKESK. The CDR3 coding sequence is TGTGCCAGCAGGGGGACAGACTACACTGAAGCTTTCTTT. As protein: CASRGTDYTEAFF.

In this sample, this clone turned up a few times. This sequence joins TRBV11-2 and TRBJ2-1, with TRBD1 identical over 8 bases. CDR3 length: 15 residues. Germline V lookup: CDR1 SGHAT, CDR2 FQNNGV. The V segment lost 5 bases and the J segment 3 bases; nucleotides outside the gene matches: 6. CDR3: CASSPGTGVYNEQFF. In nucleotides, the CDR3 is TGTGCCAGCAGCCCCGGGACAGGCGTCTACAATGAGCAGTTCTTC.

CDR3 loop: CASSLSPGLAGSTDTQYF. The CDR3 region has the DNA TGTGCCAGCAGCCTAAGCCCGGGACTAGCGGGGAGCACAGATACGCAGTATTTT. This chain uses TRBV7-9 with TRBJ2-3, with 13 bases identical to TRBD2. CDR1 SEHNR and CDR2 FQNEAQ come from the germline V gene (reference sequence). V shed 5 bases and J 0 bases; nucleotides not matched to a gene: 8. The CDR3 loop spans 18 amino acids.

The chain is built from TRBV3-1 (or the pseudogene TRBV3-2) and TRBJ2-7; a weak D match, TRBD2 (6 bases). V lost 4 bases to trimming and J lost 4 bases, with 23 bases between them. The CDR3 consists of 17 residues. Per the germline V gene, CDR1 is LGHDT and CDR2 is YNNKEL (reference sequence). CDR3 region: CASSLAGSFSVGYEQYF. The CDR3 DNA is TGTGCCAGCAGCCTCGCGGGATCATTCTCTGTCGGGTACGAGCAGTACTTC.

This clone was recorded once. V usage is TRBV11-2 and J usage is TRBJ1-1; no firm D call. Between the trimmed V and J ends, which lost 1 base and 0 bases, there was a span of 9 bases. The CDR3 totals 15 residues. Germline loops: CDR1 SGHAT, CDR2 FQNNGV. Here the CDR3 DNA reads TGTGCCAGCAGCTTAGTAGCCCTATTGAACACTGAAGCTTTCTTT. Its protein is CASSLVALLNTEAFF.

The chain joins TRBV5-6 to TRBJ2-3, with D possibly TRBD2 on 6 matching bases. Germline loops: CDR1 SGHDT, CDR2 YYEEEE. V lost 1 base to trimming and J lost 2 bases, with 11 bases between them. The CDR3 length is 15 residues. This chain's CDR3 is CASSLPPGLTDTQYF. Written as DNA, the CDR3 is TGTGCCAGCAGCTTGCCTCCGGGACTCACAGATACGCAGTATTTT. The entire variable domain, with the rest obtained from reference TRBV5-6 and TRBJ2-3, is as follows: DAGVTQSPTHLIKTRGQQVTLRCSPKSGHDTVSWYQQALGQGPQFIFQYYEEEERQRGNFPDRFSGHQFPNYSSELNVNALLLGDSALYLCASSLPPGLTDTQYFGPGTRLTVL.

This clone was detected a few times. The chain is built from TRBV7-9 and TRBJ1-1, with 10 bases aligning to TRBD1. Unmatched junction bases numbered 14, after V lost 5 bases and J lost 5 bases. CDR3 length: 17 amino acids. From germline, CDR1 is SEHNR and CDR2 FQNEAQ (reference sequence). CDR3: CASSGDRGRGGKTEAFF. CDR3 bases: TGTGCCAGCAGCGGCGACAGGGGGCGTGGCGGCAAGACTGAAGCTTTCTTT.

V gene TRBV10-2 combines with J gene TRBJ2-5, with TRBD2 as a possible D gene (5 bases). V lost 2 bases and J 7 bases, leaving 17 bases between the germline ends. Germline V gene sequence: CDR1 WSHSY, CDR2 SAAADI. This CDR3 comprises 15 residues. The CDR3 sequence: CASSEAGINGGTQYF. CDR3 in DNA: TGCGCCAGCAGTGAGGCCGGGATCAACGGCGGGACCCAGTACTTC.

This clone was recorded a few times. The V gene is TRBV21-1, the J gene TRBJ1-5; TRBD1 is the table's D call, not checked against the DNA. TRBV21-1 is recorded as a pseudogene. This CDR3 spans 15 amino acids. The CDR3: CASSGCNRDDQPQHF. The CDR3 DNA follows: TGTGCCAGCAGCGGCTGCAACAGGGACGATCAGCCCCAGCATTTT.

This clone has only a few counts. The rearrangement links TRBV4-1 to TRBJ1-3; D remains ambiguous. The germline gives CDR1 MGHRA, CDR2 YSYEKL. The V and J ends lost 0 bases and 4 bases respectively, with 10 bases between them. CDR3 length: 15 residues. The CDR3 sequence: CASSQDPASGNTIYF. CDR3 in DNA: TGCGCCAGCAGCCAAGATCCAGCGTCGGGAAACACCATATATTTT.

CDR3 coding DNA: TGTGCCAGTAGTATAGAACCGGGGACTATCACCAGGCTAGCTTTCTTT. This encodes CASSIEPGTITRLAFF. The gene calls are TRBV19 and TRBJ1-1; a weak D match, TRBD1 (5 bases). V was clipped by 0 bases and J by 10 bases, with 21 bases between them. Per germline, CDR1 LNHDA and CDR2 SQIVND (reference sequence). The CDR3 runs to 16 residues.

Worth noting for this clone: Other DNA sequences of this sample code for an identical CDR3. The chain combines TRBV5-4 with TRBJ2-3; TRBD2 agrees at 12 bases. Germline CDR1 and CDR2: SGHNT and YYREEE (reference sequence). J gave up 6 bases and V 4 bases, and 6 bases lay outside the gene matches. The CDR3 runs 15 residues. CDR3 protein: CASSPRLAGVDTQYF. The CDR3 bases are TGTGCCAGCAGCCCCAGACTAGCGGGAGTGGATACGCAGTATTTT.

V is TRBV2 and J is TRBJ1-4; D is undetermined. Germline CDR1 and CDR2: SNHLY and FYNNEI. This CDR3 region has 14 residues. Deletions cut 0 bases from V and 7 bases from J, with 9 bases between. The CDR3 reads CASSEAAPIEKLFF. DNA for the CDR3: TGTGCCAGCAGTGAAGCGGCACCGATTGAAAAACTGTTTTTT. Full variable domain (rest looked up from reference TRBV2 and TRBJ1-4): EPEVTQTPSHQVTQMGQEVILRCVPISNHLYFYWYRQILGQKVEFLVSFYNNEISEKSEIFDDQFSVERPDGSNFTLKIRSTKLEDSAMYFCASSEAAPIEKLFFGSGTQLSVL.

By frequency in the sample, this clone is large. The chain recombines TRBV4-1 with TRBJ1-1; D is possibly TRBD1 (5 bases). In germline, CDR1 is MGHRA, CDR2 YSYEKL. The length of the CDR3 is 16 residues. Trimming left V 0 bases short and J 4 bases short, with 15 bases between. The CDR3 sequence is CASSQEAPTASTEAFF. DNA of the CDR3: TGCGCCAGCAGCCAAGAAGCCCCGACAGCTTCCACTGAAGCTTTCTTT.

The gene calls are TRBV5-1 and TRBJ1-1, with 11 bases identical to TRBD1. V lost 2 bases to trimming and J lost 3 bases; unmatched junction nucleotides: 15. The CDR3 contains 19 residues. Germline V gene data show CDR1 as SGHRS and CDR2 as YFSETQ. CDR3 sequence reads: CASSFLTPGQGERDTEAFF. The DNA of the CDR3 is TGCGCCAGCAGCTTTCTTACACCGGGACAGGGGGAAAGGGACACTGAAGCTTTCTTT. The full variable domain, rest sourced from reference TRBV5-1 and TRBJ1-1, is KAGVTQTPRYLIKTRGQQVTLSCSPISGHRSVSWYQQTPGQGLQFLFEYFSETQRNKGNFPGRFSGRQFSNSRSEMNVSTLELGDSALYLCASSFLTPGQGERDTEAFFGQGTRLTVV.

A note on this clone: This specimen includes other DNA sequences encoding the same CDR3. V and J are TRBV19 and TRBJ1-5, with 7 bases fitting TRBD1. CDR1 LNHDA and CDR2 SQIVND come from the germline V gene (reference sequence). The V and J ends lost 4 bases and 4 bases, in that order; junction bases with no gene match: 7. This CDR3 contains 15 residues. CDR3 protein: CASSTQQGSNQPQHF. The CDR3, as DNA: TGTGCCAGTAGTACCCAACAGGGGTCAAATCAGCCCCAGCATTTT.

V gene TRBV11-2 combines with J gene TRBJ2-3; TRBD2 agrees at 10 bases. CDR3 length: 14 amino acids. Losses at the gene ends were 6 bases for V and 4 bases for J; bases not matched to a gene: 4. CDR1 is SGHAT, CDR2 FQNNGV, per germline. CDR3 sequence reads: CASRAGGPPDTQYF. CDR3 coding DNA: TGTGCCAGCAGAGCGGGAGGGCCCCCAGATACGCAGTATTTT.

This clone was counted once. J is TRBJ2-3 and V is TRBV12-3 or TRBV12-4; D is uncertain. The V gene lost 3 bases and the J gene lost 1 base, with 5 bases spanning the gap. The length of the CDR3 is 13 residues. The CDR3 nucleotides are TGTGCCAGCAGTTTTGAGGGCACAGATACGCAGTATTTT. Its protein product is CASSFEGTDTQYF.

The genes are TRBV7-9 and TRBJ2-7; TRBD1 matches 7 bases. Germline V lookup: CDR1 SEHNR, CDR2 FQNEAQ (reference sequence). Losses at the gene ends were 3 bases for V and 2 bases for J; bases not matched to a gene: 4. This CDR3 is 14 amino acids long. The CDR3 reads CASSFRDRTYEQYF. CDR3 coding DNA: TGTGCCAGCAGCTTCCGGGACAGAACCTACGAGCAGTACTTC.

To note about this clone: This same CDR3 is encoded by further DNA sequences in the sample. CDR3 region: CASSPPSGLTDTQYF. DNA for the CDR3: TGTGCCAGCAGTCCCCCTAGCGGCCTCACAGATACGCAGTATTTT. The V and J genes are TRBV28 and TRBJ2-3; 7 positions match TRBD2. CDR1 and CDR2 (germline): MDHEN, SYDVKM. V lost 5 bases to trimming and J lost 2 bases; unmatched junction nucleotides: 7. The CDR3 contains 15 residues.

This clone has a single count. The rearrangement uses TRBV13 and TRBJ2-5; TRBD2 aligns across 7 bases. V was pared by 3 bases and J by 4 bases, with 5 bases of the junction left unmatched. CDR3 length: 14 residues. Germline CDR1 PRHDT, CDR2 FYEKMQ (reference sequence). The CDR3 sequence is CASSFGTTLETQYF. The CDR3, as DNA: TGTGCCAGCAGCTTCGGGACTACCTTAGAGACCCAGTACTTC.

The genes are TRBV5-5 and TRBJ2-7; maybe TRBD2 (5 bases). CDR3 size: 15 residues. The V and J ends lost 0 bases and 1 base respectively, with 11 bases between them. CDR1 and CDR2 from the germline V gene are SGHKS and YYEKEE (reference sequence). CDR3 residues: CASSLVRAGSYEQYF. CDR3 in DNA: TGTGCCAGCAGCTTGGTGAGGGCAGGATCCTACGAGCAGTACTTC.

The CDR3 DNA sequence: TGTGCCAGCAGTTGGGAGGGAGATACGCAGTATTTT. It codes for CASSWEGDTQYF. This chain connects TRBV6-5 to TRBJ2-3; 7 nucleotides agree with TRBD2. Germline CDR1 is MNHEY and CDR2 is SVGAGI. The trim removed 4 bases at V and 5 bases at J, leaving 0 bases unmatched. The CDR3 spans 12 residues.